The T cell receptor beta chain under discussion was sequenced for a study of T cells in Graves' hyperthyroidism and ophthalmopathy. Across the whole study: It was at initial diagnosis, before any treatment, that peripheral blood was collected.

Clinical symptoms, serum thyroxine, TRAb, thyroid ultrasound and orbital computed tomography informed diagnoses. The CDR3 totals 15 residues. CDR1 is MGHRA, CDR2 YSYEKL, per germline. Trimming took off 0 bases at V and 2 bases at J, with 11 bases between the two ends. RNA transcripts gave rise to amplified TCR beta CDR3 regions. When the TCR CDR3 underwent first-round RT-PCR, the HTBI primer set was used. TCRdb re-called the multiplex PCR reads through MiXCR, storing one row per CDR3 protein. The table lists about 400,000 distinct CDR3 sequences, about a sixth of them singletons. Many counts were recorded for this clonotype.

V is TRBV4-1 and J is TRBJ2-7, with D possibly TRBD1 on 5 matching bases. The material sequenced was blood. This receptor was identified in a woman aged 18-29 years with Graves' hyperthyroidism. The CDR3 here is CASSQEQGEPYEQYF. The CDR3 DNA reads as TGCGCCAGCAGCCAAGAGCAGGGCGAGCCCTACGAGCAGTACTTC.